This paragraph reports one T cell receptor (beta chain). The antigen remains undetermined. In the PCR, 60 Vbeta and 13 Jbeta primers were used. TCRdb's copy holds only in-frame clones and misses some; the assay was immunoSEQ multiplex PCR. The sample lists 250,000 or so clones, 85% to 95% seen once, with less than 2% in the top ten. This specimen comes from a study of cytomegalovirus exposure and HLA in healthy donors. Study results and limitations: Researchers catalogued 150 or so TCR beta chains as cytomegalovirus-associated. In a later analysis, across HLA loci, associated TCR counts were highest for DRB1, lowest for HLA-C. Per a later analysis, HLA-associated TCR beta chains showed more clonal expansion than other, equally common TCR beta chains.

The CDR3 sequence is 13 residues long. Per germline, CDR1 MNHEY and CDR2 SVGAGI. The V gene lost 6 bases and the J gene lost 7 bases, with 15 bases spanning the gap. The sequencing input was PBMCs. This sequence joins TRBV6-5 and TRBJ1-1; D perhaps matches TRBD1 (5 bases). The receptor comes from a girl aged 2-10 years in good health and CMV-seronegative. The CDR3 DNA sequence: TGTGCCAGCAGCCAGACGCGACAGCTTGAAGCTTTCTTT. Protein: CASSQTRQLEAFF.